Shown below are 5 T cell receptor beta chains from a single sample sequenced in a study of T cell changes during pregnancy in multiple sclerosis. Data came from immunoSEQ multiplex PCR; TCRdb stores just in-frame clones and leaves some out. The sample lists fewer than 60,000 clones, roughly 87% occurring once. Sequencing used peripheral blood, obtained in the third trimester of pregnancy. The receptors derive from a female donor in good health, enrolled as a control in a pregnancy study.

The chain carries TRBV5-5 and TRBJ1-2; weak D call: TRBD1 (6 bases). The CDR3 consists of 14 residues. Germline V gene lookup returns CDR1 SGHKS and CDR2 YYEKEE (reference sequence). V shed 4 bases and J shed 0 bases, with 10 bases lying between them. The CDR3 DNA is TGTGCCAGCAGCCAGGACAGAGCTAACTATGGCTACACCTTC. Its translation is CASSQDRANYGYTF.

This clone was observed a single time. The chain is built from TRBV7-9 and TRBJ2-1; 13 positions agree with TRBD2. The CDR3 spans 16 residues. Unmatched junction bases numbered 3, after V lost 1 base and J lost 6 bases. The germline V gene encodes CDR1 SEHNR and CDR2 FQNEAQ (reference sequence). CDR3 in DNA: TGTGCCAGCAGCTTAGAGGGACTAGCGGGAAGCAATGAGCAGTTCTTC. Its translation: CASSLEGLAGSNEQFF.

The V call is TRBV2, the J call TRBJ1-4; 8 nucleotides agree with TRBD1. The J segment lost 1 base and the V segment lost 4 bases, leaving 8 bases of the junction unmatched. Germline assignment: CDR1 SNHLY and CDR2 FYNNEI. This CDR3 spans 17 amino acids. In nucleotides, the CDR3 is TGTGCCAGCAGTGCAACTGGAACAGGGGGAACTAATGAAAAACTGTTTTTT. This translates into CASSATGTGGTNEKLFF.

The chain combines TRBV20-1 with TRBJ2-1; tentative D call: TRBD2 (6 bases). The CDR3 is 11 amino acids. Germline lookup yields CDR1 DFQATT and CDR2 SNEGSKA (reference sequence). V was clipped by 3 bases and J by 6 bases, with 6 bases between them. CDR3 nucleotides: TGCAGTGCTAGGCGGGGCAATGAGCAGTTCTTC. Its translation: CSARRGNEQFF.

This clone was seen more than once but under ten times. The CDR3 here is CASSFGLAGWYEQYF. CDR3 bases: TGCGCCAGCAGCTTTGGGCTAGCGGGTTGGTACGAGCAGTACTTC. The chain has TRBV5-1 and TRBJ2-7; TRBD2 aligns across 8 bases. The length of the CDR3 is 15 residues. Germline CDR1 and CDR2: SGHRS and YFSETQ. After removal of 2 bases from V and 4 bases from J, the junction contained 8 bases not matched to a gene.